This record covers a single T cell receptor (beta chain). Antigen: not known. The entry originates in a study of Ad26.COV2.S vaccination and SARS-CoV-2 variants. Study-wide results and caveats: Those who received the vaccine showed greater spike-specific TCR breadth than those given placebo.

This CDR3 region has 15 residues. Per germline, CDR1 SGDLS and CDR2 YYNGEE. V lost 0 bases and J 2 bases, leaving 10 bases between the germline ends. Method: immunoSEQ multiplex PCR; TCRdb's copy keeps in-frame clones and lacks some. Altogether around 500,000 clones are present, 89% being singletons, with the ten largest covering around 1.6%. Treatment reported: around 19 received Ad26.COV2.S at low or high dose, single or two shots; roughly five received placebo; per-sample allocation not given. Day 63 after the first vaccine or placebo injection was the time point for sampling. The gene calls are TRBV9 and TRBJ2-3; D is unresolved. The receptor was derived from a person between 18 and 65 years old who received the Ad26.COV2.S COVID-19 vaccine or a placebo. Material: peripheral blood, obtained in a trial of Ad26.COV2.S vaccine versus placebo. The CDR3 DNA reads as TGTGCCAGCAGCGTAGGAGCCACAGACACAGATACGCAGTATTTT. Translation gives CASSVGATDTDTQYF.